This T cell receptor beta chain originates from a study of human T cells and chemical hapten exposure. Overall study context: Patients were mainly female, each with alopecia areata, totalis or universalis. Whole-study findings and limits: Controls had significantly fewer large CDR3 similarity clusters than were formed by expanded TCRs.

As to time point: patch test 2, 6 weeks after DPC sensitization. Treatment described: therapeutic diphenylcyclopropenone sensitization with weekly scalp DPC. Blood was drawn before each patch test was applied. A remark on this clonotype: Its antigen remains unknown.

TCRdb redid the calling of the RACE reads with MiXCR, one entry per CDR3 protein. The table lists over 85,000 distinct CDR3 sequences, about 9.3% of them singletons. Between the trimmed V and J ends, which lost 6 bases and 5 bases, there was a span of 13 bases. Looked up from germline, CDR1 is MDHEN and CDR2 is SYDVKM. This CDR3 is 13 amino acids long. The sequencing here drew on whole blood, taken in connection with sensitization to the hapten diphenylcyclopropenone (DPC). The chain carries TRBV28 and TRBJ2-5; D might be TRBD2 (7 bases). The sequence was obtained from a woman in her 40s with alopecia areata. Some clones in this sample may be carry-over from other donors' samples. The CDR3 bases are TGTGCCAGCAGCCCCGGGGGGCGGGAGACCCAGTACTTC. It codes for CASSPGGRETQYF.